This TCR beta chain was documented in a study of blood T cell repertoires in COVID-19. On the study more broadly: The United States, Italy and Spain supplied acute and convalescent COVID-19 samples.

Generated by immunoSEQ multiplex PCR, the TCRdb table keeps only in-frame clones and is missing some. This table holds hundreds of thousands of clones, 80% to 90% found once. The germline V gene encodes CDR1 LNHDA and CDR2 SQIVND (reference sequence). This CDR3 spans 17 amino acids. After removal of 5 bases from V and 2 bases from J, the junction contained 13 bases not matched to a gene. Sequenced input: peripheral blood. This receptor was taken from an elderly man with acute or convalescent COVID-19. The chain couples TRBV19 to TRBJ2-7; 9 bases align to TRBD1. Written as DNA, the CDR3 is TGTGCCAGTAGTGTACAGGGGGCGGCTAGCGTTACCTACGAGCAGTACTTC. Translated: CASSVQGAASVTYEQYF.